Each of the 3 T cell receptor beta chains below was sequenced from the same sample in a study of shared clonotypes between healthy human individuals. Clones were read by immunoSEQ multiplex PCR, and TCRdb kept only the in-frame ones, dropping some. The table has about 610,000 clones, 95% to 96% seen once. Naive CD8 isolation took CD45RO-negative cells positively selected for CCR7 and excluded terminally differentiated effector memory CD45RA+ cells. Input material: naive CD8+ T cells sorted from blood. These receptors all come from a woman aged 30 to 39 in good health.

The chain recombines TRBV7-9 with TRBJ2-5; D unclear. This CDR3 has 14 amino acids. CDR1 is SEHNR and CDR2 is FQNEAQ in the germline V gene (reference sequence). V lost 3 bases and J lost 4, with 12 bases in between. The CDR3 reads CASSFPPSLETQYF. CDR3 nucleotide sequence: TGTGCCAGCAGCTTTCCACCAAGTCTAGAGACCCAGTACTTC.

V gene TRBV28 combines with J gene TRBJ2-5; tentative D call: TRBD1 (6 bases). Germline V CDR1 and CDR2: MDHEN, SYDVKM. Between the trimmed V and J ends, which lost 3 bases and 2 bases, there was a span of 13 bases. CDR3 length: 15 amino acids. DNA for the CDR3: TGTGCCAGCAGTTTCCCTCGGACAGCTCAAGAGACCCAGTACTTC. It codes for CASSFPRTAQETQYF.

The rearrangement links TRBV7-2 to TRBJ2-1; D is uncertain. Germline V gene lookup returns CDR1 SGHTA and CDR2 FQGNSA. This CDR3 has 11 amino acids. The ends were cut back, 6 bases at V and 5 bases at J, with 5 bases in the middle. Here the CDR3 reads CASRNNNEQFF. Here the CDR3 DNA reads TGTGCCAGCAGAAACAACAATGAGCAGTTCTTC.